The present T cell receptor (beta chain) was sequenced within a study of cytomegalovirus exposure and HLA in healthy donors. The PCR contained 60 Vbeta and 13 Jbeta primers. Clones were sequenced by immunoSEQ multiplex PCR, and TCRdb holds only the in-frame ones, with some missing. The sample has 150,000 to 200,000 clones; 73% are singletons. CDR1 is MNHEY and CDR2 is SMNVEV in the germline V gene (reference sequence). CDR3 length: 14 amino acids. Trimming left V 4 bases short and J 8 bases short, with 17 bases between. Sequences were obtained from PBMCs. The gene calls are TRBV27 and TRBJ1-2; a possible D gene is TRBD1 (5 bases). The receptor's source is a woman aged 18-30 years in good health and CMV-seropositive. CDR3 DNA sequence: TGTGCCAGCAGTTCCGATCCCGGGGGACGAGGCTACACCTTC. Its translation is CASSSDPGGRGYTF.